This TCR beta chain was identified during a study of T cells after posttransplantation cyclophosphamide. Study-wide results and caveats: TRB overlap between skin or GI tissue T cells and blood was limited.

The protocol was immunoSEQ multiplex PCR, while the TCRdb copy is restricted to in-frame clones and leaves out a portion. The top ten clones hold 0.6% to 0.8% of a sample with more than 20,000 clones, roughly 70% of them seen once. A remark on this clone: Its antigen is unknown.

Germline CDR1 is SGHTA and CDR2 is FQGNSA. Losses at the gene ends were 4 bases for V and 5 bases for J; bases not matched to a gene: 9. There are 16 residues in the CDR3. The chain joins TRBV7-2 to TRBJ2-2; 8 bases line up with TRBD2. Material: memory CD4+ T cells sorted from PBMCs. This receptor was taken from a woman in her fifties or sixties in good health, CMV-negative, and a related stem cell transplant donor. CDR3 nucleotides: TGTGCCAGCAGCTCGCGGGGGGCGGGGGGAACCGGGGAGCTGTTTTTT. This encodes CASSSRGAGGTGELFF.